The 24 T cell receptor beta chains in this list originate from one sample, sequenced in a study of cytomegalovirus exposure and HLA in healthy donors (dated by TCRdb to 2016 to 2017). Libraries were made using the immunoSEQ multiplex PCR assay. For the multiplex PCR, a mixture combining 60 forward primers for TCR Vbeta segments and 13 reverse primers for TCR Jbeta segments was used. The source is immuneACCESS, and TCRdb retained only in-frame sequences with V and J called. Part of the clones is not carried over; for the studies checked, unresolved V genes explain less than half of this, and the remainder is unexplained. A total of 90,000 to 120,000 clones appear in this sample, roughly three quarters of them only once. More than 2% of the sample is held by the ten biggest clonotypes. The specimen sequenced was PBMCs. The receptor set was obtained from a man aged 18 to 35 in good health and CMV-seronegative.

V is TRBV14 and J is TRBJ2-5; no firm D call. CDR1 and CDR2 from the germline V gene are SGHDN and FVKESK. V lost 1 base and J lost 7, with 10 bases in between. CDR3 size: 13 residues. The CDR3, as DNA: TGTGCCAGCAGCCAAGGGGCTTGGATGACCCAGTACTTC. It is translated as CASSQGAWMTQYF.

This chain connects TRBV4-2 to TRBJ2-3, with 9 bases aligning to TRBD2. Germline CDR1 and CDR2: LGHNA and YNFKEQ. CDR3 size: 16 residues. V trimming: 0 bases; J trimming: 4 bases; junction bases outside the gene matches: 5. CDR3 in amino acids: CASSQESSGAPDTQYF. The CDR3 nucleotides read TGTGCCAGCAGCCAAGAGTCTAGCGGGGCCCCAGATACGCAGTATTTT.

This clone was picked up a small number of times. The gene calls are TRBV6-1 and TRBJ1-1; D remains ambiguous. Looked up from germline, CDR1 is MNHNS and CDR2 is SASEGT. The V and J ends lost 3 bases and 5 bases respectively, with 7 bases between them. This CDR3 has 12 amino acids. The CDR3 DNA is TGTGCCAGCAGTGATAGATTTACTGAAGCTTTCTTT. Its translation: CASSDRFTEAFF.

The rearrangement uses TRBV28 and TRBJ2-7; 8 positions agree with TRBD1. Looked up from germline, CDR1 is MDHEN and CDR2 is SYDVKM. This CDR3 is 13 amino acids long. The V and J ends lost 2 bases and 7 bases, in that order; junction bases with no gene match: 4. The CDR3 sequence is CASSLRTGREQYF. CDR3 coding DNA: TGTGCCAGCAGTTTACGGACAGGGCGTGAGCAGTACTTC.

In this sample, this clone turned up once. The genes are TRBV2 and TRBJ2-2, with a tentative D call TRBD2 (6 bases). Germline V gene sequence: CDR1 SNHLY, CDR2 FYNNEI. V lost 8 bases and J lost 3, with 10 bases in between. This CDR3 region has 13 residues. As DNA, the CDR3 is TGTGCCAGCGACCCGGGGGACACCGGGGAGCTGTTTTTT. The encoded protein is CASDPGDTGELFF.

The chain employs TRBV4-1 and TRBJ2-1; no firm D call. Per the germline V gene, CDR1 is MGHRA and CDR2 is YSYEKL. CDR3 length: 15 amino acids. Trimming pared 6 bases from V and 0 bases from J, leaving 12 bases between. As DNA, the CDR3 is TGCGCCAGCAGTCCCTCCGCGAGCTCCTACAATGAGCAGTTCTTC. Protein sequence: CASSPSASSYNEQFF.

The chain has TRBV4-2 and TRBJ2-1; D unclear. Germline CDR1 LGHNA, CDR2 YNFKEQ. The V gene lost 4 bases and the J gene lost 1 base, with 11 bases spanning the gap. The CDR3 runs to 15 residues. The CDR3 DNA follows: TGTGCCAGCAGCCGTCCGGGTCTTTCCTACAATGAGCAGTTCTTC. Encoded protein: CASSRPGLSYNEQFF.

This chain uses TRBV6-1 with TRBJ2-1; weak D call: TRBD1 (5 bases). CDR3 length: 13 residues. The V gene lost 5 bases and the J gene lost 8 bases, with 13 bases spanning the gap. The germline V gene encodes CDR1 MNHNS and CDR2 SASEGT. The CDR3 region is CASSPGPWDEQFF. In DNA form, the CDR3 reads TGTGCCAGCAGTCCAGGGCCTTGGGATGAGCAGTTCTTC.

The genes are TRBV6-1 and TRBJ2-2; 8 positions agree with TRBD2. V gave up 5 bases and J gave up 5 bases; unmatched junction bases: 4. This CDR3 region has 14 residues. The germline V gene has CDR1 MNHNS and CDR2 SASEGT. CDR3 region: CASSREGGTGELFF. As DNA, the CDR3 is TGTGCCAGCAGTCGGGAGGGGGGTACCGGGGAGCTGTTTTTT.

The genes are TRBV18 and TRBJ2-2; 8 nucleotides match TRBD1. V gave up 4 bases and J gave up 0 bases; unmatched junction bases: 4. In germline, CDR1 is KGHSH, CDR2 LQKENI. The CDR3 covers 16 residues. DNA of the CDR3: TGTGCCAGCTCACTCCGACAGGGGCCGAACACCGGGGAGCTGTTTTTT. This encodes CASSLRQGPNTGELFF.

This CDR3 reads CASTKVREHEQYF. DNA of the CDR3: TGTGCCAGCACCAAGGTCCGGGAGCACGAGCAGTACTTC. V usage is TRBV7-9 and J usage is TRBJ2-7; D is perhaps TRBD2 (6 bases). CDR1 and CDR2 from the germline V gene are SEHNR and FQNEAQ (reference sequence). The CDR3 extends over 13 amino acids. Trimming removed 7 bases from V and 5 bases from J, with 15 bases in between.

The chain is built from TRBV12-5 and TRBJ2-3, with a possible D match to TRBD1 (6 bases). The germline V gene encodes CDR1 LGHNT and CDR2 FRNRAP. V lost 7 bases, J lost 2 bases, and 13 bases lay in between. The CDR3 sequence is 14 residues long. CDR3 coding DNA: TGTGCTAGTGCTTTAGGGGGTCTCACAGATACGCAGTATTTT. Protein product: CASALGGLTDTQYF. Together with reference TRBV12-5 and TRBJ2-3, the CDR3 gives the full variable domain: DARVTQTPRHKVTEMGQEVTMRCQPILGHNTVFWYRQTMMQGLELLAYFRNRAPLDDSGMPKDRFSAEMPDATLATLKIQPSEPRDSAVYFCASALGGLTDTQYFGPGTRLTVL.

The chain couples TRBV6-6 to TRBJ2-7, with D tentatively TRBD1 (6 bases). The V end was cut by 2 bases, the J end by 11 bases, with 16 bases between. CDR1 MNHNY and CDR2 SVGAGI come from the germline V gene (reference sequence). CDR3 length: 13 amino acids. DNA for the CDR3: TGTGCCAGCAGTTACAACCCGGCAGCAGGGGAGTACTTC. It specifies CASSYNPAAGEYF.

The gene calls are TRBV5-1 and TRBJ2-3; TRBD2 matches at 9 bases. J gave up 3 bases and V 5 bases, and 7 bases lay outside the gene matches. The CDR3 runs to 15 residues. Germline V gene data show CDR1 as SGHRS and CDR2 as YFSETQ. DNA for the CDR3: TGCGCCAGCAGGGGCGGGGGGGGCGAAACAGATACGCAGTATTTT. This codes for CASRGGGGETDTQYF.

The CDR3 protein is CASSQDSSGNTIYF. Written as DNA, the CDR3 is TGCGCCAGCAGCCAAGACAGCTCTGGAAACACCATATATTTT. The J gene is TRBJ1-3, the V gene TRBV4-1, with D unclear. The V gene lost 0 bases and the J gene lost 0 bases, with 3 bases spanning the gap. Germline V gives CDR1 MGHRA, CDR2 YSYEKL. The CDR3 consists of 14 residues.

This clone was seen only a few times. This CDR3 reads CASSRGGEGDQPQHF. CDR3 nucleotide sequence: TGTGCCAGCAGCCGAGGTGGGGAGGGGGATCAGCCCCAGCATTTT. This chain joins TRBV6-1 and TRBJ1-5, with D maybe TRBD1 (6 bases). Trimming left V 6 bases short and J 5 bases short, with 17 bases between. The CDR3 runs 15 residues. In germline, CDR1 is MNHNS, CDR2 SASEGT.

J is TRBJ1-2 and V is TRBV15; D is possibly TRBD1 (6 bases). This CDR3 region has 13 residues. V gave up 2 bases and J gave up 6 bases, with 10 bases separating them. Looked up from germline, CDR1 is LNHNV and CDR2 is YYDKDF (reference sequence). In DNA form, the CDR3 reads TGTGCCACCAGCAGACGGGACAATGATGGCTACACCTTC. Amino acids: CATSRRDNDGYTF.

This clone was seen once. The chain has TRBV7-9 and TRBJ1-2, with unresolved D. This CDR3 spans 15 amino acids. The V gene lost 7 bases and the J gene lost 0 bases, with 15 bases spanning the gap. The V gene's germline CDR1 is SEHNR and CDR2 FQNEAQ (reference sequence). The DNA of the CDR3 is TGTGCCAGCACCCTTAGGAACAGTCCTAACTATGGCTACACCTTC. Protein sequence: CASTLRNSPNYGYTF.

This chain uses TRBV5-5 with TRBJ2-3, with D possibly being TRBD2 (5 bases). CDR1 is SGHKS, CDR2 YYEKEE, per germline (reference sequence). V lost 3 bases, J lost 4 bases, and 6 bases lay in between. The CDR3 contains 12 residues. The CDR3 loop reads CASSWRADTQYF. As DNA, the CDR3 is TGTGCCAGCAGCTGGCGGGCAGATACGCAGTATTTT.

This sequence joins TRBV4-2 and TRBJ1-6, with 7 positions matching TRBD1. CDR1 LGHNA and CDR2 YNFKEQ come from the germline V gene. CDR3 length: 15 residues. V lost 6 bases, J lost 4 bases, and 6 bases stayed unmatched. CDR3 residues: CASSPTGEYNSPLHF. Here the CDR3 DNA reads TGTGCCAGCAGTCCTACAGGGGAATATAATTCACCCCTCCACTTT.

The chain recombines TRBV6-6 with TRBJ2-3, with D unclear. V lost 7 bases and J 4 bases, leaving 9 bases between the germline ends. Per the germline V gene, CDR1 is MNHNY and CDR2 is SVGAGI (reference sequence). The CDR3 has 12 amino acids. The CDR3 DNA follows: TGTGCCAGCAATGTAGTGGCAGATACGCAGTATTTT. Its protein product is CASNVVADTQYF.

This clone was seen only a few times. The V gene is TRBV4-2, the J gene TRBJ1-1; D is possibly TRBD1 (6 bases). Germline CDR1 reads LGHNA; CDR2 reads YNFKEQ. The CDR3 extends over 14 amino acids. Trimming took off 4 bases at V and 4 bases at J, with 13 bases between the two ends. Here the CDR3 reads CASSPGRGGTEAFF. Here the CDR3 DNA reads TGTGCCAGCAGCCCCGGCAGAGGGGGCACTGAAGCTTTCTTT.

The V gene is TRBV15, the J gene TRBJ2-5, with 7 bases matching TRBD1. TRBJ2-7 matches the DNA end more closely, so the J call is doubtful. This CDR3 region has 15 residues. Germline CDR1 LNHNV, CDR2 YYDKDF (reference sequence). The CDR3 sequence: CATSRSDRPTYEQYF. The CDR3 bases are TGTGCCACCAGCAGATCGGACAGGCCGACCTACGAGCAGTACTTC.

The chain has TRBV9 and TRBJ1-1, with a weak D call TRBD1 (5 bases). Germline values: CDR1 SGDLS, CDR2 YYNGEE. Trimming took off 6 bases at V and 4 bases at J, with 16 bases between the two ends. This CDR3 is 14 amino acids long. The CDR3 DNA follows: TGTGCCAGCACCCCGTGGGGGGGAAGCACTGAAGCTTTCTTT. It is translated as CASTPWGGSTEAFF. Drawing the rest from reference TRBV9 and TRBJ1-1, the complete variable domain is DSGVTQTPKHLITATGQRVTLRCSPRSGDLSVYWYQQSLDQGLQFLIQYYNGEERAKGNILERFSAQQFPDLHSELNLSSLELGDSALYFCASTPWGGSTEAFFGQGTRLTVV.